This T cell receptor (beta chain) was retrieved from a study of blood T cell repertoires in COVID-19 (dated by TCRdb to the early 2020s). At the level of the whole study: Samples covering the acute and convalescent phases of COVID-19 were provided by collaborators in the United States, Italy and Spain. The samples were drawn from two sources: the first 160 participants of the ongoing ImmuneRACE study, and over 1,000 subjects contributed by 6 global collaborators. Where available, HLA class I and class II types were obtained from metadata supplied by the sample provider rather than from assay-based typing. The prospective study material was composed of cDNA or gDNA derived from T cells, B-cell-depleted T cells, or PBMCs. A de-identified subject ID, COVID-19 status, age in years and sex were almost always included in the sample metadata. The dataset comprised deeply sampled blood TCRbeta repertoires from subjects exposed to, actively infected with, or recovered from COVID-19. The repertoires were made available in a free public database intended to serve as a resource for research on the immune response to SARS-CoV-2.

General study outcomes and caveats: The amount of clinical and demographic metadata varied by source and participant and was provided uncurated.

The junction shows trimming of 6 bases on V and 6 bases on J, and the gene matches do not reach 7 bases of it. Reading the germline V gene gives CDR1 MDHEN and CDR2 SYDVKM. From cysteine to phenylalanine, the CDR3 is 15 amino acids long. Only the CDR3 DNA stays, 45 bases, in frame from base 1. Collaborating institutions collected whole blood in K2EDTA tubes following their own protocols. For TCRbeta analysis, collaborator samples were shipped as frozen whole blood, as isolated PBMCs, or as DNA extracted from either sample type. The immunoSEQ Assay, a bias-controlled multiplex PCR, was used to amplify TCRbeta CDR3 regions from genomic DNA. The original methods were these. Nucleated cell counts per sample were estimated from amplification of reference gene primers within the assay. To quantify the absolute abundance of each unique TCRbeta CDR3 rearrangement, sequence reads were collapsed and filtered. Productive Simpson clonality was computed per sample as the square root of Simpson's diversity index over productive rearrangements. TCRdb carries this immuneACCESS record with in-frame sequences only. Its versions omit some clonotypes, under half of them owing to an unresolved V gene in the studies checked, with the rest unexplained. V and J calls and clone size are copied from that table; D and trimming were computed from the DNA. The table for this sample lists about 150,000 clones; over 80% of them were counted only once. The ten biggest clones cover less than 3.5% of the sample.

Concerning this clone itself: Its target antigen remains unknown. Base qualities are not provided; no much larger clone lies one nucleotide away.

Sequencing used peripheral blood. The V gene is TRBV28 and the J gene is TRBJ2-4, and 11 junction bases match TRBD1. The sequence derives from a woman in her fifties or sixties with acute or convalescent COVID-19. The encoded CDR3 is CASSVTGTGGNIQYF. The sequence in DNA is TGTGCCAGCAGCGTCACCGGGACAGGGGGAAACATTCAGTACTTC.